This T cell receptor beta chain was sequenced for a study of cytomegalovirus exposure and HLA in healthy donors. Trimming took 3 bases from V and 6 from J; bases not matched to a gene: 7. The CDR3 runs to 16 residues. Per the germline V gene, CDR1 is SGHRS and CDR2 is YFSETQ. The study ran its PCR with 60 Vbeta and 13 Jbeta primers. Method: immunoSEQ multiplex PCR; TCRdb's copy keeps in-frame clones and lacks some. The listing records approximately 110,000 clones. Sequencing used PBMCs. This receptor was taken from a man aged 35 to 55 in good health and CMV-seronegative. V gene TRBV5-1 combines with J gene TRBJ2-3; TRBD2 matches at 13 bases. The CDR3 DNA follows: TGCGCCAGCAGCTGGGGGACTAGCGGGGAAGGGGATACGCAGTATTTT. This sequence encodes CASSWGTSGEGDTQYF.